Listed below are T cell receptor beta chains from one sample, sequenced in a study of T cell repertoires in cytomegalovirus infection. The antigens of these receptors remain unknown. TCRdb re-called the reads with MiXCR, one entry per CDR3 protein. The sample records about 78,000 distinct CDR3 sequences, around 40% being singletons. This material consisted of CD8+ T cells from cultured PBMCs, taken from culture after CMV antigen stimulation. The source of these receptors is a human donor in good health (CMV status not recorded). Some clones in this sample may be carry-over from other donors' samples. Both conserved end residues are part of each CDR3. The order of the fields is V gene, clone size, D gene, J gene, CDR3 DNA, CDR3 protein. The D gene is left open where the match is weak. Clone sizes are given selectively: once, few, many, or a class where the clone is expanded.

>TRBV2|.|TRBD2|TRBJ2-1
TGTGCCAGCAGTGTATTCGCGGGGGGGCACAATGAGCAGTTCTTC
CASSVFAGGHNEQFF
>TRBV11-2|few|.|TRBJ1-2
TGTGCCAGCAGCTTTGTGGGGGGCTACACCTTC
CASSFVGGYTF
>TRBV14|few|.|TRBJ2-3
TGTGCCAGCAGCCTGACAGGGAGCAGAGCGGGGCCCTCCACAGATACGCAGTATTTT
CASSLTGSRAGPSTDTQYF
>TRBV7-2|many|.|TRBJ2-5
TGTGCCAGCAGCTTTTGGGAGACCCAGTACTTC
CASSFWETQYF
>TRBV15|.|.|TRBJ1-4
TGTGCCACCAGCAACCCCCGGGCCATGAATGAAAAACTGTTTTTT
CATSNPRAMNEKLFF
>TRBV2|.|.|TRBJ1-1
TGTGCCAGCAGTGCCGGCAGGGTCGAAGCTTTCTTT
CASSAGRVEAFF
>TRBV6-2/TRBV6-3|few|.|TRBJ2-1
TGTGCCAGCAGTCACCCCGCCAGAAGGGCATCCTACAATGAGCAGTTCTTC
CASSHPARRASYNEQFF
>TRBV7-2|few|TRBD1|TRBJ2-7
TGTGCCAGCAGCTACCTACAGGGGGCGTCCGAGCAGTACTTC
CASSYLQGASEQYF
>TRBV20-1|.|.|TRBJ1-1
TGCAGTGCTTTAGACACCTCGGCTTTCTTT
CSALDTSAFF
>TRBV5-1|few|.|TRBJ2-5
TGCGCCAGCAGCTTGCAGGGGTCGTACCAAGAGACCCAGTACTTC
CASSLQGSYQETQYF
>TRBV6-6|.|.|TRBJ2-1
TGTGCCAGTTTCCTCAGCGCCGGACCATTGAACAATGAGCAGTTCTTC
CASFLSAGPLNNEQFF
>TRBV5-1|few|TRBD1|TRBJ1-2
TGCGCCAGCAGCGGAGCCGATCAGGGGGCGCGCTATGGCTACACCTTC
CASSGADQGARYGYTF
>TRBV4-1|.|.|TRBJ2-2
TGCGCCAGCGGCCAAGAGACGGGGGAGCTGTTTTTT
CASGQETGELFF
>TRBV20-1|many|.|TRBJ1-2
TGCAGTGCTAGAGCGCCCCGCGGGGGGAACTATGGCTACACCTTC
CSARAPRGGNYGYTF
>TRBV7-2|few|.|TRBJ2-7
TGTGCCAGCAGCTTGAACCTAGGGAAGAGCTACGAGCAGTACTTC
CASSLNLGKSYEQYF
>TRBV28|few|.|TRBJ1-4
TGTGCCAGCAGTTATGTGGGGGTTTCATATGAAAAACTGTTTTTT
CASSYVGVSYEKLFF
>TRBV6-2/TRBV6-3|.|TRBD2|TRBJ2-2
TGTGCCACCGAGAGGAGGTGGGCGGGGGTGAACACCGGGGAGCTGTTTTTT
CATERRWAGVNTGELFF
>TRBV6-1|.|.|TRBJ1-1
TGTGCCAGCAGCGAACTCAATTTTTTGGGGGGAGCTGAAGCTTTCTTT
CASSELNFLGGAEAFF
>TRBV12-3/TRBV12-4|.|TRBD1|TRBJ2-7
TGTGCCATCCGCCCGACAGGGTCCTACGAGCAGTACTTC
CAIRPTGSYEQYF
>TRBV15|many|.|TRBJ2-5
TGTGCCACCAGCTCCCGGGCAGAACAAGAGACCCAGTACTTC
CATSSRAEQETQYF
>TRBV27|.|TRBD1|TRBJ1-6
TGTGCCAGCAGTTGGACAGGGGGTTATTCACCCCTCCACTTT
CASSWTGGYSPLHF
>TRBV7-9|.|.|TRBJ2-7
TGTGCCAGCATCCCCACCGGGGGACCATTTTACGAGCAGTACTTC
CASIPTGGPFYEQYF
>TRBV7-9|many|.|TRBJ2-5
TGTGCCAGCAGCTTAGATCTGGGGGAAGAGACCCAGTACTTC
CASSLDLGEETQYF
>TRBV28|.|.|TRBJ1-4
TGTGCCAGCAGTTTAACCAGGGTAGCAGCAAAACTGTTTTTT
CASSLTRVAAKLFF
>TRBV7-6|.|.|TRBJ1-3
TGTGCCAGCTCCCCCTCGGTTTTCTCTGGAAACACCATATATTTT
CASSPSVFSGNTIYF
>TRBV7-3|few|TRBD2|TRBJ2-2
TGTGCCAGCAGCGCCGGGGGGGTGCCCGGGGAGCTGTTTTTT
CASSAGGVPGELFF
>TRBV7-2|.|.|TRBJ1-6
TGTGCCAGCAGCTTAGTGTCGGAGGGATGGAATTCACCCCTCCACTTT
CASSLVSEGWNSPLHF
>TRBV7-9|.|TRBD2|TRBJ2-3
TGTGCCAGCAGCCTCCGGGGGGGCTACACAGATACGCAGTATTTT
CASSLRGGYTDTQYF
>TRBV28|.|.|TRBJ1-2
TGTGCCAGCCATAGGACTACCCGGGACACCATCCACGCTAACTATGGCTACACCTTC
CASHRTTRDTIHANYGYTF
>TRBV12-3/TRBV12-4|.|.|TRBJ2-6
TGTGCCAGCTGGACAGAAGATTCGAGCTCTGGGGCCAACGTCCTGACTTTC
CASWTEDSSSGANVLTF
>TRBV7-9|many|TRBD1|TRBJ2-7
TGTGCCAGCAGCGCAGACAGGGGAAACGAGCAGTACTTC
CASSADRGNEQYF
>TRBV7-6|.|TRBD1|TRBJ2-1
TGTGCCAGCAGCTCCGGGACAGGGACCTACAATGAGCAGTTCTTC
CASSSGTGTYNEQFF
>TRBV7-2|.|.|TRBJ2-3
TGTGCCAGCAGCTCCTACGGCACAGATACGCAGTATTTT
CASSSYGTDTQYF
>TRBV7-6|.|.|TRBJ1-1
TGTGCCAGCAGCTCCCCGGTCCGGGGGAACACTGAAGCTTTCTTT
CASSSPVRGNTEAFF
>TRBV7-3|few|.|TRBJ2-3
TGTGCCAGCAAGGGGCCCCTCACAGATACGCAGTATTTT
CASKGPLTDTQYF
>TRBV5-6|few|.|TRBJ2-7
TGTGCCAGCAGCTTTCACGGATCCACCTACGAGCAGTACTTC
CASSFHGSTYEQYF
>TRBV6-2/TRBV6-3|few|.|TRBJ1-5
TGTGCCAGCAGTAGCCTTCAAGGGATCAATCAGCCCCAGCATTTT
CASSSLQGINQPQHF
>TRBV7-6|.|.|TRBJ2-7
TGTGCCAGCAGCTTACGGACGGGGAGGGAGCAGTACTTC
CASSLRTGREQYF
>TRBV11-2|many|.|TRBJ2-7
TGTGCCAGCAGCCTCGGACGGTCCTACGAGCAGTACTTC
CASSLGRSYEQYF
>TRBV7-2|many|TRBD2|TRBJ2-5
TGTGCCAGCAGCGGACTAGCGGGGGGGCCGGAGACCCAGTACTTC
CASSGLAGGPETQYF
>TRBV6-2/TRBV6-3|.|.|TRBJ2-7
TGTGCCAGCAGTTTCAACCGGGTCCTTCCATCCAACGAGCAGTACTTC
CASSFNRVLPSNEQYF
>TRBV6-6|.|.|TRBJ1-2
TGTGCCAGCAGTTACGGAAACTATGGCTACACCTTC
CASSYGNYGYTF